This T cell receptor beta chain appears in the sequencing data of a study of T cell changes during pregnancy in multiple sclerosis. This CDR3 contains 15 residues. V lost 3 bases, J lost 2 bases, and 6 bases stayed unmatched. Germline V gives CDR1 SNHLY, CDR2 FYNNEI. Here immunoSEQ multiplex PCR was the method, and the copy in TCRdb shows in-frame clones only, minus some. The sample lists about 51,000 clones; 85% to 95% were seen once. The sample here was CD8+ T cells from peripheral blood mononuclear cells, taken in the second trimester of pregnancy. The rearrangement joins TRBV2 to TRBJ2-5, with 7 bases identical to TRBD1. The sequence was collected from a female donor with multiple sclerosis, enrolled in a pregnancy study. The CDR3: CASSDPDRDQETQYF. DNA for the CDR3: TGTGCCAGCAGTGATCCCGACAGGGATCAAGAGACCCAGTACTTC.